This section outlines one T cell receptor (beta chain) sequence together with its context. Assay used: immunoSEQ multiplex PCR; TCRdb lists only in-frame clones, some missing. This table has 170,000 or so clones, 85% appearing once. CDR3 size: 17 residues. Looked up from germline, CDR1 is SGHNT and CDR2 is YYREEE (reference sequence). The junction had 14 bases not matched to a gene; V was cut back by 7 bases and J by 3 bases. These data come from a study of cytomegalovirus exposure and HLA in healthy donors. V is TRBV5-4 and J is TRBJ1-1; TRBD1 agrees at 11 bases. The receptor's source is a man younger than 35 in good health and CMV-seropositive. Material: PBMCs. Written as DNA, the CDR3 is TGTGCCAGCTCCCCTACCGGACAGGGGGCTGGATACACTGAAGCTTTCTTT. Translation: CASSPTGQGAGYTEAFF.